This T cell receptor beta chain was sequenced for a study of read filtering for tumor transcriptome and immune sequencing (dated by TCRdb to 2020 to 2021). Some background on the complete study: Of the patients in the cohort, some 17 were male and around 15 were female, and their mean age was around 66 years, with a range of roughly 45 to 90. By revised international staging, fewer than ten patients were R-ISS I, under 20 were R-ISS II and 6 or 7 were R-ISS III. After DNase treatment, whole-transcriptome libraries were prepared using the TruSeq RNA Access Library Prep Kit. Per sample, about 3.5 to 10.27 million TCR-region mapped reads were obtained with IR-seq, compared with only roughly 80 to 1,300 with RNA-seq. The study compared TCR repertoires from targeted immune repertoire sequencing and bulk whole-transcriptome sequencing run on the same bone marrow samples. A main aim was a read-filtering strategy for immune repertoire data, specifically whether clonotypes supported by a single read should be removed. Study-wide findings and limitations: Single-read clonotypes made up around 82% of clonotypes but roughly 3.2% of total reads in IR-seq, and under 75% of clonotypes and approximately 42% of reads in RNA-seq. Removing single-read clonotypes increased the correlation between IR-seq and RNA-seq shared clonotype proportions. IR-seq captured clonotypes at much higher depth and more reliably than RNA-seq, and smaller IR-seq throughput sufficed to identify most shared clonotypes. Rather than purified T cells, the sorted CD138-negative fraction was a mixed bone marrow immune population.

The Immunoverse kit was used to build TCR libraries from around 420 ng RNA, with molecular barcoded adaptors covering alpha/delta and beta/gamma chains. The same RNA used for transcriptome sequencing was used for TCR library preparation. An Illumina HiSeq 4000 with 2 x 150 cycles was used to sequence the TCR libraries. Concerning the study's data processing: With MiXCR, TCR reads were aligned to human V, D, J and C references and assembled into CDR3 clonotypes, with quality filtering and error correction included. The tcR package in R was used for analysis of clonotype counts and gene usage diversity. For inspection of raw mapping reads, RNA-seq reads were mapped by STAR aligner version 2.5.3a onto GRCh37 of the human genome. To test the effect of sequencing depth on detected clonotypes, IR-seq fastq files were randomly downsampled using Seqtk 1.3. TCRdb reprocessing: public reads trimmed at Q25 with fastp, clones called with MiXCR, in-frame beta chains kept. Rows merge per CDR3 protein into single entries with the most common DNA and genes. These V and J calls originate from TCRdb's pipeline instead of the authors' own analysis. This sample gives 94,000 or so distinct CDR3 sequences in total; around an eighth of them show up just once. 15% of the sample rests with the top ten.

Each patient had bone marrow sampled at the time of active disease. Bone marrow mononuclear cells were isolated by Ficoll-Hypaque density gradient centrifugation. Myeloma plasma cells were removed and CD138-negative cells were collected by negative selection after labeling with CD138 magnetic microbeads on a MACS separator. Flow cytometry on an Attune NxT with CD138 antibodies was used to check the purity of the isolated cells. Total RNA was extracted with TRIzol reagent and quantified with a NanoDrop spectrophotometer. For each patient, paired RNA-seq and IR-seq were run on the CD138-negative bone marrow sample from that patient. This clonotype was counted at least ten times. No antigen is known for it. One base away there is no much larger clone; base qualities are not given. The sequence came from a donor at least 40 years old with multiple myeloma. Sequenced input: a population of CD138-negative cells sorted from bone marrow. Read against the paper, the sample's cell subset or site label means: bone marrow mononuclear cells depleted of CD138+ plasma/myeloma cells by negative magnetic selection.

The CDR3 is CASSSHPLLGGEQFF. The DNA sequence follows: TGTGCCAGCAGCTCCCATCCGCTACTAGGGGGTGAGCAGTTCTTC. The chain employs TRBV7-2 and TRBJ2-1, with a tentative D gene TRBD1 over 6 matching bases. Inclusive of the bounding cysteine and phenylalanine, the CDR3 is 15 residues long. The DNA shown is the 45-base CDR3, in frame from base 1. V and J lose 4 bases and 9 bases, and a span of 19 bases separates them. The germline V gene encodes CDR1 SGHTA and CDR2 FQGNSA.